The next 9 T cell receptor beta chains were all read from a single sample in a study of radiotherapy plus CTLA-4 blockade in lung cancer. Data came from immunoSEQ multiplex PCR; TCRdb stores just in-frame clones and leaves some out. The sample holds 50,000 or so clones, more than 65% seen once. Source: peripheral blood, taken from a patient treated with radiotherapy plus ipilimumab. The origin of the receptors is a human donor with non-small cell lung cancer who had a partial response to radiotherapy plus ipilimumab.

CDR3: CSVGEGARDYGYTF. The CDR3 DNA follows: TGCAGCGTCGGTGAAGGGGCAAGAGATTATGGCTACACCTTC. V and J are TRBV29-1 and TRBJ1-2, with D perhaps matching TRBD1 (5 bases). The germline V and J ends were trimmed by 6 bases and 5 bases, with 19 bases remaining between them. Per germline, CDR1 SQVTM and CDR2 ANQGSEA. This CDR3 has 14 residues.

In DNA form, the CDR3 reads TGTGCCAGCAAGGGGGGGAGTAATCAGCCCCAGCATTTT. The encoded protein is CASKGGSNQPQHF. The chain joins TRBV6-5 to TRBJ1-5, with a weak D call TRBD1 (6 bases). This CDR3 has 13 amino acids. Trimming stripped 7 bases from V and 4 bases from J, with 11 bases between. CDR1 and CDR2 from the germline V gene are MNHEY and SVGAGI.

The chain carries TRBV7-6 and TRBJ1-1; 9 bases are shared with TRBD1. The trim removed 5 bases at V and 6 bases at J, leaving 7 bases unmatched. This CDR3 has 14 amino acids. CDR1 SGHVS and CDR2 FNYEAQ come from the germline V gene. The CDR3 here is CASSLGQGGAEAFF. The CDR3 DNA follows: TGTGCCAGCAGCCTGGGACAGGGAGGAGCTGAAGCTTTCTTT. The entire variable domain, with the rest obtained from reference TRBV7-6 and TRBJ1-1, is as follows: GAGVSQSPRYKVTKRGQDVALRCDPISGHVSLYWYRQALGQGPEFLTYFNYEAQQDKSGLPNDRFSAERPEGSISTLTIQRTEQRDSAMYRCASSLGQGGAEAFFGQGTRLTVV.

The rearrangement links TRBV10-3 to TRBJ2-5, with TRBD1 matching over 9 bases. The ends lost 4 bases at V and 2 bases at J; junction bases unmatched: 2. This CDR3 is built from 14 residues. Per the germline V gene, CDR1 is ENHRY and CDR2 is SYGVKD. In nucleotides, the CDR3 is TGTGCCATCAGTGGGACAGGGGCGCAAGAGACCCAGTACTTC. Encoded protein: CAISGTGAQETQYF.

The rearrangement links TRBV5-1 to TRBJ2-1; 9 bases fit TRBD1. Per the germline V gene, CDR1 is SGHRS and CDR2 is YFSETQ. The V and J ends lost 6 bases and 4 bases, in that order; junction bases with no gene match: 5. The CDR3 runs to 14 residues. The CDR3 protein is CASIPGQGYNEQFF. CDR3 DNA sequence: TGCGCCAGCATACCGGGACAGGGTTACAATGAGCAGTTCTTC.

The rearrangement uses TRBV2 and TRBJ2-5; TRBD2 matches 13 bases. The J call is doubtful: the DNA matches TRBJ2-7 better. Looked up from germline, CDR1 is SNHLY and CDR2 is FYNNEI. The length of the CDR3 is 18 residues. The CDR3 DNA follows: TGTGCCAGCAGAACCGGACTAGCGGGGGCCCGCGGGGCCTACGAGCAGTACTTC. This codes for CASRTGLAGARGAYEQYF.

The chain couples TRBV6-6 to TRBJ2-7, with D possibly being TRBD2 (6 bases). With 6 bases removed from V and 2 bases from J, the gap between germline ends came to 14 bases. There are 14 residues in the CDR3. The V gene's germline CDR1 is MNHNY and CDR2 SVGAGI (reference sequence). CDR3 DNA: TGTGCCAGCAGGACATCGGGGGATCCCTACGAGCAGTACTTC. Its protein is CASRTSGDPYEQYF.

This clone has just a few counts. The CDR3 here is CASNNQGVNSPLHF. In DNA, the CDR3 is TGTGCCAGCAATAATCAGGGTGTTAATTCACCCCTCCACTTT. V usage is TRBV19 and J usage is TRBJ1-6, with TRBD1 as a possible D gene (5 bases). Germline loops: CDR1 LNHDA, CDR2 SQIVND (reference sequence). This CDR3 has 14 residues. V was pared by 9 bases and J by 6 bases, with 15 bases between.

The chain combines TRBV4-3 with TRBJ2-1; D possibly corresponds to TRBD2 (6 bases). Germline-derived CDR1 and CDR2 are LGHNA and YSLEER. The length of the CDR3 is 14 residues. Trimming took off 1 base at V and 5 bases at J, with 9 bases between the two ends. In DNA, the CDR3 is TGCGCCAGCAGCCAAGCGGGACTTGACAATGAGCAGTTCTTC. Protein: CASSQAGLDNEQFF.